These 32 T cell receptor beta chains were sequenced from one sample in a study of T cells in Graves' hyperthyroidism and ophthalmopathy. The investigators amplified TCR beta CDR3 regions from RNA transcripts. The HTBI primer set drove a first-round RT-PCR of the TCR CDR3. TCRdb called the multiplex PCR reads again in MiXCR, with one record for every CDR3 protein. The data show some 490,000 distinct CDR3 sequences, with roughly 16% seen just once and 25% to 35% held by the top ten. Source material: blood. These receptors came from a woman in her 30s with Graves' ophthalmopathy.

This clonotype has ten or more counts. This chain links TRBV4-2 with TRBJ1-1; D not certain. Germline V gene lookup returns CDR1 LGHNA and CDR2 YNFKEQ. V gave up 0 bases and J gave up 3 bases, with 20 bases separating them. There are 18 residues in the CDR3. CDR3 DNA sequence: TGTGCCAGCAGCCAAGACTGGTGGGTTGGTGGGAGTGACACTGAAGCTTTCTTT. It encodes CASSQDWWVGGSDTEAFF.

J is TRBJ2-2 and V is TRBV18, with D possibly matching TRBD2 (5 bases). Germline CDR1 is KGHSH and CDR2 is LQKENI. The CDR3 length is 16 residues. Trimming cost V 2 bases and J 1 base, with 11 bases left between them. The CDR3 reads CASSPGGGVNTGELFF. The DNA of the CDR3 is TGTGCCAGCTCACCAGGAGGAGGCGTGAACACCGGGGAGCTGTTTTTT. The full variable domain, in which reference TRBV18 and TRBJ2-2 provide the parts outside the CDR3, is NAGVMQNPRHLVRRRGQEARLRCSPMKGHSHVYWYRQLPEEGLKFMVYLQKENIIDESGMPKERFSAEFPKEGPSILRIQQVVRGDSAAYFCASSPGGGVNTGELFFGEGSRLTVL.

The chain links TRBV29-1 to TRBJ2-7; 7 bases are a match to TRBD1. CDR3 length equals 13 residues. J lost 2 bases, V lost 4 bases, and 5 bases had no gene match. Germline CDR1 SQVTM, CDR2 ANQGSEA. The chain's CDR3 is CSVAGQTTYEQYF. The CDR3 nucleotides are TGCAGCGTTGCGGGACAGACAACCTACGAGCAGTACTTC.

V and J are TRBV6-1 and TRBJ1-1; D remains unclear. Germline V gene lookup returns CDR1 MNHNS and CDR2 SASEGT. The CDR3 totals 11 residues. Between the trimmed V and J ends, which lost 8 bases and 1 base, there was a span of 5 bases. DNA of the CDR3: TGTGCCAGCTGCCGGAACACTGAAGCTTTCTTT. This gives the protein CASCRNTEAFF.

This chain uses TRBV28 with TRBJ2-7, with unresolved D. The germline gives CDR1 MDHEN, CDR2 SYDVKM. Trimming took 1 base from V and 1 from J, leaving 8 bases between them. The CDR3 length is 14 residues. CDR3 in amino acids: CASSLFLGSYEQYF. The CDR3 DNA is TGTGCCAGCAGTTTATTCTTGGGTTCCTACGAGCAGTACTTC.

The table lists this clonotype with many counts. The CDR3 is CASSLSISGRKGDTQYF. The CDR3 region has the DNA TGTGCCAGCAGCTTATCCATTAGCGGGAGGAAGGGGGATACGCAGTATTTT. The chain carries TRBV11-2 and TRBJ2-3, with 10 bases that match TRBD2. Germline CDR1 and CDR2: SGHAT and FQNNGV. This CDR3 comprises 17 residues. The V segment lost 2 bases and the J segment 6 bases; nucleotides outside the gene matches: 11. Full variable domain (rest looked up from reference TRBV11-2 and TRBJ2-3): EAGVAQSPRYKIIEKRQSVAFWCNPISGHATLYWYQQILGQGPKLLIQFQNNGVVDDSQLPKDRFSAERLKGVDSTLKIQPAKLEDSAVYLCASSLSISGRKGDTQYFGPGTRLTVL.

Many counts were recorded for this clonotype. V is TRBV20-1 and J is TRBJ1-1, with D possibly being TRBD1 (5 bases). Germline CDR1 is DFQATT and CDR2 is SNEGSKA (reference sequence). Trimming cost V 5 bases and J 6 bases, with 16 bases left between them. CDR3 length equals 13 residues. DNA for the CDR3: TGCAGTGCTCAACGATGGGGACGGGCTGAAGCTTTCTTT. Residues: CSAQRWGRAEAFF.

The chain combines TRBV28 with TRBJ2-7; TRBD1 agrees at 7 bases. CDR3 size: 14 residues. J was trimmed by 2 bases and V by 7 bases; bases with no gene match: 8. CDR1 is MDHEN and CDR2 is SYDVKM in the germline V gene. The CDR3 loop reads CASNQGEYPYEQYF. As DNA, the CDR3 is TGTGCCAGCAACCAGGGGGAGTACCCCTACGAGCAGTACTTC.

Here the CDR3 DNA reads TGTGCCAGCAGCCTGTACAGGAATGCCGGGGAGCTGTTTTTT. Translating it yields CASSLYRNAGELFF. The chain carries TRBV7-9 and TRBJ2-2, with TRBD1 as a possible D gene (5 bases). The CDR3 extends over 14 amino acids. Germline CDR1 and CDR2: SEHNR and FQNEAQ (reference sequence). The V end lost 5 bases, the J end lost 6 bases, and 13 bases lay between the germline ends.

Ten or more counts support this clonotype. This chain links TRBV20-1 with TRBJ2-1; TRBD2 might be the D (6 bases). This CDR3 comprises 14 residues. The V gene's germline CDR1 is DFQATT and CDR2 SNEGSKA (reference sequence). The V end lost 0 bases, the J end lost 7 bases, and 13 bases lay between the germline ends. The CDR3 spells CSAREAGEVNEQFF. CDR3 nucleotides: TGCAGTGCTAGAGAAGCGGGCGAGGTAAATGAGCAGTTCTTC.

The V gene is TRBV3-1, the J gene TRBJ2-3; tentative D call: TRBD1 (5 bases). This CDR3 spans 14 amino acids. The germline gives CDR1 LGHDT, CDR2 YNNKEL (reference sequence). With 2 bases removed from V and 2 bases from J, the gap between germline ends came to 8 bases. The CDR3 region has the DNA TGTGCCAGCAGCCAACAGGGTGTCACAGATACGCAGTATTTT. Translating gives CASSQQGVTDTQYF.

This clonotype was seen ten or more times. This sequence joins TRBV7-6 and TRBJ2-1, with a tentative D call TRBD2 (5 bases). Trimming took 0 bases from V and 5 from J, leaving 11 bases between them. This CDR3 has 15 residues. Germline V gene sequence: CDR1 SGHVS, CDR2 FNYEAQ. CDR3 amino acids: CASSLASGPHNEQFF. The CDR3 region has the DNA TGTGCCAGCAGCTTAGCAAGCGGACCTCACAATGAGCAGTTCTTC.

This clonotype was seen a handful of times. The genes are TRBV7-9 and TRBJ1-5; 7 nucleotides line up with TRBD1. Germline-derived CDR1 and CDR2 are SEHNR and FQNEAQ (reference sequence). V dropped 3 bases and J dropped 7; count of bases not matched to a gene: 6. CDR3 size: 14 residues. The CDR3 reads CASSFTGEGQPQHF. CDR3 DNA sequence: TGTGCCAGCAGCTTCACAGGGGAGGGACAGCCCCAGCATTTT.

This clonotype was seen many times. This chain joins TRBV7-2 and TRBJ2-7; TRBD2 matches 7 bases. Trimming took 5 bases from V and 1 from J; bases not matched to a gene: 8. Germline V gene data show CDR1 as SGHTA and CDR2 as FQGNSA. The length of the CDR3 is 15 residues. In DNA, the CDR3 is TGTGCCAGCAGCCCCCAGGCTAGCGGTTCCTACGAGCAGTACTTC. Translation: CASSPQASGSYEQYF.

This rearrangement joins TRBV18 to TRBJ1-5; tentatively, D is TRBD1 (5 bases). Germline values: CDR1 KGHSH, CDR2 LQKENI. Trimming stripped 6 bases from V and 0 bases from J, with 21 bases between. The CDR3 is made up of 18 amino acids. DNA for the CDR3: TGTGCCAGCTCGTCTGATGGGGTACAGGCCCTTAGCAATCAGCCCCAGCATTTT. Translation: CASSSDGVQALSNQPQHF.

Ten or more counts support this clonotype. DNA of the CDR3: TGTGCCAGCTCACTATCGCCAGGGGATGCTGAAGCTTTCTTT. It yields the protein CASSLSPGDAEAFF. The chain is built from TRBV18 and TRBJ1-1; the D gene is possibly TRBD1 (6 bases). The CDR3 consists of 14 residues. V dropped 4 bases and J dropped 6 bases, with 15 bases sitting between them. The germline V gene has CDR1 KGHSH and CDR2 LQKENI.

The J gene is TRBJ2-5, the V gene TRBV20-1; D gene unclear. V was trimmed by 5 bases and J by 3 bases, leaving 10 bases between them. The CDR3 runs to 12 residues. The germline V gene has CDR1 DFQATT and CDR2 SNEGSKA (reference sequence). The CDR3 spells CSAPRAEETQYF. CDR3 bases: TGCAGTGCTCCCCGGGCAGAAGAGACCCAGTACTTC.

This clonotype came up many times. The CDR3: CASSPSGGLANTGELFF. The CDR3 bases are TGTGCCAGCAGCCCAAGTGGAGGGCTCGCGAACACCGGGGAGCTGTTTTTT. The chain carries TRBV7-3 and TRBJ2-2, with D perhaps TRBD2 (6 bases). Trimming removed 5 bases from V and 0 bases from J, with 16 bases in between. Germline CDR1 SGHTA, CDR2 FQGTGA. The CDR3 extends over 17 amino acids.

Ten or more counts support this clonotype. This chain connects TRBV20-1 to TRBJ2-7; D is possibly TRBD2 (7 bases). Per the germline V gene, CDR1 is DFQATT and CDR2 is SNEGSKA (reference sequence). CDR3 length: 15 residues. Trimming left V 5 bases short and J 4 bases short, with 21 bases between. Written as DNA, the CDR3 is TGCAGTGCTCGGGGGCAGGGAGGGAGGTGGTACGAGCAGTACTTC. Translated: CSARGQGGRWYEQYF.

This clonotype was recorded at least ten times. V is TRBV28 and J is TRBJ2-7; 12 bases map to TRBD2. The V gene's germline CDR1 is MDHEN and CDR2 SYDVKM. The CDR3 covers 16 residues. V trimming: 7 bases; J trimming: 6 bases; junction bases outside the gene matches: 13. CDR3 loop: CASTFLGGTSGFEQYF. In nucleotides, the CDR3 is TGTGCCAGCACCTTTTTAGGAGGGACTAGCGGGTTCGAGCAGTACTTC.

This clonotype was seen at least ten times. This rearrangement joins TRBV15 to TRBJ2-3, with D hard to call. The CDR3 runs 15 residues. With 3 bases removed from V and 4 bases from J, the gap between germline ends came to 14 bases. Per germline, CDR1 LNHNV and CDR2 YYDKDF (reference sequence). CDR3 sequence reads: CATSRGFGASDTQYF. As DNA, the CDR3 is TGTGCCACCAGCAGGGGGTTTGGTGCTTCAGATACGCAGTATTTT.

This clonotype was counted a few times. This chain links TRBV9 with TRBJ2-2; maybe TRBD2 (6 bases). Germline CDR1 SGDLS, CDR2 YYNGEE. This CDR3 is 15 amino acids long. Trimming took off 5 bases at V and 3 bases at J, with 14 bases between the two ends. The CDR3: CASRRDSSYTGELFF. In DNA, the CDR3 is TGTGCCAGCAGACGGGACTCTAGCTACACCGGGGAGCTGTTTTTT.

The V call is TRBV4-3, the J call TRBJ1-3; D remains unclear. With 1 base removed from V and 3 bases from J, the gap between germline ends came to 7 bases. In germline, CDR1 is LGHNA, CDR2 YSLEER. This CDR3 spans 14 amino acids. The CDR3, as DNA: TGCGCCAGCAGCCAAGTCGGAGATGGAAACACCATATATTTT. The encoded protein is CASSQVGDGNTIYF.

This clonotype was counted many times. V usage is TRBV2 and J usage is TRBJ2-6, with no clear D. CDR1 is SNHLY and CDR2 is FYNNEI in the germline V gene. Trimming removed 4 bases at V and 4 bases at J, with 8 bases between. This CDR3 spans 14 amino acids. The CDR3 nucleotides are TGTGCCAGCAGTGTTATGCGGGGGGCCAACGTCCTGACTTTC. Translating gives CASSVMRGANVLTF.

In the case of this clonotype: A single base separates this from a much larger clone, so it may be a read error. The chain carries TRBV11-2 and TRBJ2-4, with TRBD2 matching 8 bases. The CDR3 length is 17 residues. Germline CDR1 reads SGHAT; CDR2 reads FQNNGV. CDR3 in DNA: TGTGCCAGCAGCTCCACTAGCGGTAGAGGGGCCAAAAACATTCGGTACTTC. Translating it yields CASSSTSGRGAKNIRYF.

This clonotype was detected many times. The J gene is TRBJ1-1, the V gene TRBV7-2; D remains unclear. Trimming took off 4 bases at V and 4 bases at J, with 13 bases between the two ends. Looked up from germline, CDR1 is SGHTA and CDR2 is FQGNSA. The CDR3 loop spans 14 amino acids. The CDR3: CASSSFVGRTEAFF. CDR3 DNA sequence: TGTGCCAGCAGCTCCTTCGTAGGACGCACTGAAGCTTTCTTT.

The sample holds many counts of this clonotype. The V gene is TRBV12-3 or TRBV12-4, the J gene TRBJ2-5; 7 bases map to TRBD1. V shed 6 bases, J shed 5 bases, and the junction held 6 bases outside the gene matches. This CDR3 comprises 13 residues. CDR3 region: CASRRQGRETQYF. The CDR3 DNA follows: TGTGCCAGCAGAAGACAGGGTCGGGAGACCCAGTACTTC.

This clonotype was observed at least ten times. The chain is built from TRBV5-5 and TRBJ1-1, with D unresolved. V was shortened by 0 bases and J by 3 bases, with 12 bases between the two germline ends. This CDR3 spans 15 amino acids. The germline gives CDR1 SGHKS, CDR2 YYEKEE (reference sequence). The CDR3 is CASSLGLASDTEAFF. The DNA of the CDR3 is TGTGCCAGCAGCTTGGGATTGGCTTCGGACACTGAAGCTTTCTTT.

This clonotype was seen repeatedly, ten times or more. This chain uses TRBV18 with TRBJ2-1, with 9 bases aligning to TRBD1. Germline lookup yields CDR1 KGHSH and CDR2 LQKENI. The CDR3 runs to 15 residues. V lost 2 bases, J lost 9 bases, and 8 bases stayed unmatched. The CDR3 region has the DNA TGTGCCAGCTCACCATTAGGACAGGGGACGCGTGAGCAGTTCTTC. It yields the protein CASSPLGQGTREQFF.

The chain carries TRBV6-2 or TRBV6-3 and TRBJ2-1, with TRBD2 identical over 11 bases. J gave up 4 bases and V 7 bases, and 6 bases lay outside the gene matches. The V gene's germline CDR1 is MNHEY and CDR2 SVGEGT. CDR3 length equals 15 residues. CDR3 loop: CASTQRLAGYNEQFF. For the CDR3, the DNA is TGTGCCAGCACCCAAAGACTAGCGGGATACAATGAGCAGTTCTTC.

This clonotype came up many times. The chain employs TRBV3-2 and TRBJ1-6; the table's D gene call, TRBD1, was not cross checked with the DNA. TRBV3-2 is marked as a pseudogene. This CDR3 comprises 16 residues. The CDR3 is CASSQDSETEDSPLHF. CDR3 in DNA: TGTGCCAGCAGCCAAGATTCGGAGACAGAGGATTCACCCCTCCACTTT.

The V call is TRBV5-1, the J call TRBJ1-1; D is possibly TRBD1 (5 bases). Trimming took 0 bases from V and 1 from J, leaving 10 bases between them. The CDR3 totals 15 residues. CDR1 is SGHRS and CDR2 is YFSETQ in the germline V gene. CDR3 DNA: TGCGCCAGCAGCTTGGTATCTAGGGGGAACACTGAAGCTTTCTTT. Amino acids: CASSLVSRGNTEAFF. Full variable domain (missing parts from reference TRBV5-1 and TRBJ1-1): KAGVTQTPRYLIKTRGQQVTLSCSPISGHRSVSWYQQTPGQGLQFLFEYFSETQRNKGNFPGRFSGRQFSNSRSEMNVSTLELGDSALYLCASSLVSRGNTEAFFGQGTRLTVV.